This TCR beta chain was captured by sequencing in a study of blood T cell repertoires in COVID-19. Study summary: Italy, Spain and the United States were the sources of the convalescent and acute COVID-19 samples. Sample material is recorded as cDNA or gDNA derived from T cells, B-cell-depleted T cells, or PBMCs.

Authors' data handling: Researchers report that nucleated cell counts were estimated from reference gene primer amplification. Sequencing used immunoSEQ multiplex PCR; TCRdb keeps in-frame clones, though not all of them. The V and J calls and the clone size are those of that table, but D and trimming were determined from the DNA. The table lists tens of thousands of clones, under 90% of them singletons. Germline-derived CDR1 and CDR2 are MRHNA and SNTAGT. This CDR3 region has 16 residues. Details on this clone: An end of the junction differs from the germline gene, which may be a read error.

This TCR was recovered from a human donor in a cohort sampled during active COVID-19. The sequenced sample consisted of peripheral blood. V is TRBV6-4 and J is TRBJ2-5, with a tentative D call TRBD2 (6 bases). The CDR3, as DNA: TGTGCCAGCAGCGACTTCGATCACGGGAGTGTAGAGACCCAGTACTTC. As protein: CASSDFDHGSVETQYF.